Each of the 22 T cell receptor beta chains below was sequenced from the same sample in a study of T cell repertoires in cytomegalovirus infection. TCRdb passed the reads through MiXCR, listing each CDR3 protein once. Here the sample spans about 740,000 distinct CDR3 sequences, approximately 40% being singletons. Specimen: PBMCs. The receptors were sampled from a human donor in good health (CMV status not recorded). Some clones in this sample may be carry-over from other donors' samples.

V is TRBV7-6 and J is TRBJ1-4, with D perhaps TRBD1 (6 bases). This CDR3 is 15 amino acids long. Between the trimmed V and J ends, which lost 5 bases and 8 bases, there was a span of 18 bases. Germline CDR1 is SGHVS and CDR2 is FNYEAQ. The CDR3 loop is CASSPDSPGREKLFF. CDR3 in DNA: TGTGCCAGCAGCCCGGACAGTCCCGGACGGGAAAAACTGTTTTTT.

The chain uses TRBV19 and TRBJ2-2, with 8 bases that match TRBD1. In germline, CDR1 is LNHDA, CDR2 SQIVND (reference sequence). The CDR3 length is 16 residues. J lost 0 bases, V lost 8 bases, and 8 bases had no gene match. The CDR3 reads CASYDPDRANTGELFF. CDR3 nucleotide sequence: TGTGCCAGTTACGACCCGGACAGGGCGAACACCGGGGAGCTGTTTTTT. The variable domain in full, completed from reference TRBV19 and TRBJ2-2, reads DGGITQSPKYLFRKEGQNVTLSCEQNLNHDAMYWYRQDPGQGLRLIYYSQIVNDFQKGDIAEGYSVSREKKESFPLTVTSAQKNPTAFYLCASYDPDRANTGELFFGEGSRLTVL.

The chain joins TRBV7-6 to TRBJ2-2; TRBD2 is a possible D gene (5 bases). V shed 2 bases and J shed 13 bases, with 23 bases lying between them. Germline CDR1 is SGHVS and CDR2 is FNYEAQ. The CDR3 extends over 16 amino acids. The CDR3 spells CASSLLYGENTGLLFF. The CDR3 bases are TGTGCCAGCAGCTTATTGTACGGGGAGAACACCGGGTTGCTGTTTTTT.

As to this clonotype: A read error may account for a junction end that differs from germline. V usage is TRBV7-2 and J usage is TRBJ1-1; TRBD1 is a possible D gene (6 bases). Germline V gene lookup returns CDR1 SGHTA and CDR2 FQGNSA. The CDR3 has 14 amino acids. CDR3 amino acids: CASSLERGTTEACF. CDR3 DNA: TGTGCCAGCAGCTTAGAAAGGGGGACCACTGAAGCTTGCTTT.

In this sample, this clonotype turned up many times. The V and J genes are TRBV7-8 and TRBJ1-5, with a tentative D call TRBD1 (6 bases). The CDR3 sequence is 13 residues long. V lost 4 bases, J lost 7 bases, and 11 bases lay in between. The V gene's germline CDR1 is SGHVS and CDR2 FQNEAQ. CDR3: CASSSGVGQPQHF. The CDR3 bases are TGTGCCAGCAGCTCAGGGGTTGGGCAGCCCCAGCATTTT.

This clonotype was observed a single time. The chain uses TRBV11-1 and TRBJ2-3; the D gene could be TRBD1 or TRBD2 (5 bases each). Germline V gives CDR1 SGHAT, CDR2 FQDESV (reference sequence). Trimming took 10 bases from V and 7 from J, leaving 24 bases between them. This CDR3 is 15 amino acids long. In DNA, the CDR3 is TGTGCCACCCAGCCCTCTGGGACGGGGCCGAATACGCAGTATTTT. Encoded protein: CATQPSGTGPNTQYF. Full variable domain (outside the CDR3, taken from reference TRBV11-1 and TRBJ2-3): EAEVAQSPRYKITEKSQAVAFWCDPISGHATLYWYRQILGQGPELLVQFQDESVVDDSQLPKDRFSAERLKGVDSTLKIQPAELGDSAMYLCATQPSGTGPNTQYFGPGTRLTVL.

This clonotype was observed a handful of times. The V gene is TRBV6-6, the J gene TRBJ2-3; D ambiguous. V lost 10 bases and J 5 bases, leaving 16 bases between the germline ends. Looked up from germline, CDR1 is MNHNY and CDR2 is SVGAGI (reference sequence). The CDR3 loop spans 13 amino acids. The CDR3 bases are TGTGCCACCCTGACTCTTTCCGGAGATACGCAGTATTTT. As protein: CATLTLSGDTQYF.

The sample holds a few counts of this clonotype. The V gene is TRBV28, the J gene TRBJ2-7, with D possibly being TRBD1 (5 bases). The CDR3 is 14 amino acids. Trimming stripped 5 bases from V and 3 bases from J, with 14 bases between. Germline values: CDR1 MDHEN, CDR2 SYDVKM. The CDR3 spells CASSTRQGDYEQYF. Written as DNA, the CDR3 is TGTGCCAGCAGTACCCGACAAGGGGACTACGAGCAGTACTTC.

The genes are TRBV20-1 and TRBJ2-5, with 7 positions matching TRBD2. Germline trimming cut 2 bases from V and 3 bases from J; bases unmatched to any gene: 6. The CDR3 loop spans 14 amino acids. Germline assignment: CDR1 DFQATT and CDR2 SNEGSKA (reference sequence). CDR3 nucleotides: TGCAGTGCTAGAAGAGCGGGAAGGGAAGAGACCCAGTACTTC. This sequence encodes CSARRAGREETQYF.

This rearrangement joins TRBV12-3 or TRBV12-4 to TRBJ1-3; TRBD1 matches 11 bases. The V and J ends lost 6 bases and 1 base, in that order; junction bases with no gene match: 5. The CDR3 totals 16 residues. The CDR3 is CASRHGTGGSGNTIYF. The CDR3 nucleotides read TGTGCCAGCAGGCACGGGACAGGGGGTTCTGGAAACACCATATATTTT.

The rearrangement links TRBV6-2 or TRBV6-3 to TRBJ2-1, with TRBD1 matching over 10 bases. The CDR3 consists of 18 residues. V dropped 0 bases and J dropped 9; count of bases not matched to a gene: 14. Germline lookup yields CDR1 MNHEY and CDR2 SVGEGT. The CDR3 reads CASSYSLPGTGVVGEQFF. The CDR3 DNA follows: TGTGCCAGCAGTTACTCGCTCCCCGGGACAGGGGTAGTGGGTGAGCAGTTCTTC.

This sequence joins TRBV29-1 and TRBJ2-1, with 13 bases matching TRBD2. Germline CDR1 reads SQVTM; CDR2 reads ANQGSEA. This CDR3 is built from 16 residues. V lost 6 bases, J lost 4 bases, and 9 bases stayed unmatched. The DNA of the CDR3 is TGCAGCGTCCCCGGGACTAGCGGGACCCGATACAATGAGCAGTTCTTC. Protein: CSVPGTSGTRYNEQFF.

There are a few counts of this clonotype. CDR3 loop: CASSPGPSSGNTIYF. The CDR3 DNA is TGTGCCAGTAGTCCGGGACCGAGCTCTGGAAACACCATATATTTT. This rearrangement joins TRBV19 to TRBJ1-3; TRBD1 is a possible D gene (5 bases). This CDR3 comprises 15 residues. Germline loops: CDR1 LNHDA, CDR2 SQIVND (reference sequence). Trimming pared 5 bases from V and 0 bases from J, leaving 11 bases between.

This clonotype has at least ten counts. The chain links TRBV7-2 to TRBJ2-7, with TRBD2 as a possible D gene (5 bases). The CDR3 loop spans 16 amino acids. V lost 1 base to trimming and J lost 5 bases, with 18 bases between them. Per germline, CDR1 SGHTA and CDR2 FQGNSA. The CDR3 region is CASSLGWVTRADEQYF. The CDR3 bases are TGTGCCAGCAGCTTAGGGTGGGTTACTAGGGCGGACGAGCAGTACTTC.

The genes are TRBV28 and TRBJ2-7; no clear D. CDR3 length: 13 residues. Germline-derived CDR1 and CDR2 are MDHEN and SYDVKM. Deletions cut 5 bases from V and 4 bases from J, with 12 bases between. The CDR3 nucleotides read TGTGCCAGCAGTGTGGGTAGCCAATACGAGCAGTACTTC. Its translation: CASSVGSQYEQYF. The full variable domain, in which reference TRBV28 and TRBJ2-7 provide the parts outside the CDR3, is DVKVTQSSRYLVKRTGEKVFLECVQDMDHENMFWYRQDPGLGLRLIYFSYDVKMKEKGDIPEGYSVSREKKERFSLILESASTNQTSMYLCASSVGSQYEQYFGPGTRLTVT.

Remarks on this clonotype: The junction departs from germline at one end; a sequencing error may be responsible. The chain couples TRBV24-1 to TRBJ2-2; 12 bases are a match to TRBD1. Looked up from germline, CDR1 is KGHDR and CDR2 is SFDVKD. The CDR3 length is 13 residues. As DNA, the CDR3 is TGTGACACCAGTGATCCCGGGACAGGGGGCCGGTTTTTT. Translation gives CDTSDPGTGGRFF.

The V call is TRBV19, the J call TRBJ2-5, with D hard to call. Trimming left V 11 bases short and J 3 bases short, with 13 bases between. This CDR3 has 12 amino acids. The germline V gene has CDR1 LNHDA and CDR2 SQIVND (reference sequence). The CDR3 sequence is CALWEWKETQYF. CDR3 nucleotide sequence: TGTGCCCTGTGGGAATGGAAAGAGACCCAGTACTTC.

The sample holds many counts of this clonotype. J is TRBJ2-7 and V is TRBV7-2, with TRBD1 matching 8 bases. The J segment lost 0 bases and the V segment lost 5 bases, leaving 6 bases of the junction unmatched. Germline V gene data show CDR1 as SGHTA and CDR2 as FQGNSA. The length of the CDR3 is 15 residues. The CDR3 region has the DNA TGTGCCAGCAGCCACCGGACAGGGAGCTCCTACGAGCAGTACTTC. Translating it yields CASSHRTGSSYEQYF.

Worth noting for this clonotype: A read error may produce the germline difference seen at one junction end. The chain uses TRBV28 and TRBJ2-3, with D possibly called TRBD1 or TRBD2 (5 bases each). The CDR3 consists of 17 residues. Germline assignment: CDR1 MDHEN and CDR2 SYDVKM. CDR3 nucleotide sequence: TGTGCCAGCAGGCCGAAGGGACCAACCCCCAGCATAGATACGCAGTATTTT. Its translation is CASRPKGPTPSIDTQYF.

V is TRBV7-2 and J is TRBJ2-7; D perhaps matches TRBD1 (5 bases). The CDR3 is 15 amino acids. Trimming pared 0 bases from V and 2 bases from J, leaving 11 bases between. The germline V gene encodes CDR1 SGHTA and CDR2 FQGNSA. The CDR3 DNA follows: TGTGCCAGCAGCTTAGCCAGGACAAGCGCCTACGAGCAGTACTTC. The encoded protein is CASSLARTSAYEQYF.

This clonotype was detected a few times. The rearrangement links TRBV7-8 to TRBJ2-5; possibly TRBD2 for D (5 bases). CDR1 and CDR2 from the germline V gene are SGHVS and FQNEAQ. V was shortened by 1 base and J by 2 bases, with 11 bases between the two germline ends. The length of the CDR3 is 15 residues. CDR3 sequence (DNA): TGTGCCAGCAGCTTAGTACCTAGCTATCAAGAGACCCAGTACTTC. It translates to CASSLVPSYQETQYF.

Turning to this clonotype: Relative to the germline gene, one junction end is altered; a read error may explain this. This rearrangement joins TRBV6-5 to TRBJ2-2, with D perhaps matching TRBD1 or TRBD2 (6 bases each). The germline CDR1 and CDR2 sequences are MNHEY and SVGAGI. The CDR3 has 15 residues. CDR3 in DNA: TGTGCCAGCAGTTACACGGGCGGGGACACCGGGGAGCCGTTTTTT. The encoded protein is CASSYTGGDTGEPFF.